The 4 T cell receptor beta chains below all came from one sample that was sequenced in a study of blood T cell repertoires in COVID-19. Method: immunoSEQ multiplex PCR; TCRdb's copy keeps in-frame clones and lacks some. The table records about 230,000 clones, 80% to 90% of them present only once. The specimen sequenced was peripheral blood. The source is a man aged 35 to 55 who had recovered from COVID-19.

The V gene is TRBV15, the J gene TRBJ1-4, with D unresolved. V was cut by 8 bases and J by 3 bases, with 10 bases left in between. CDR3 size: 13 residues. Germline lookup yields CDR1 LNHNV and CDR2 YYDKDF (reference sequence). The CDR3 loop is CATRGSANEKLFF. As DNA, the CDR3 is TGTGCCACCCGGGGTTCAGCTAATGAAAAACTGTTTTTT.

With respect to this clone: Other DNA sequences in this sample translate to the same CDR3. V gene TRBV5-5 combines with J gene TRBJ1-1, with TRBD1 matching 7 bases. Germline assignment: CDR1 SGHKS and CDR2 YYEKEE (reference sequence). CDR3 length: 13 amino acids. J lost 3 bases, V lost 5 bases, and 4 bases had no gene match. The CDR3 loop is CASSLQGDTEAFF. CDR3 bases: TGTGCCAGCAGTTTGCAGGGGGACACTGAAGCTTTCTTT.

Of note for this clone: This CDR3 is also generated by other DNA sequences in the sample. This chain connects TRBV12-3 or TRBV12-4 to TRBJ1-2; perhaps TRBD1 as D (6 bases). This CDR3 is 13 amino acids long. Trimming cost V 1 base and J 4 bases, with 7 bases left between them. The CDR3 sequence is CASSLDRVYGYTF. In DNA, the CDR3 is TGTGCCAGCAGTTTAGACAGGGTCTATGGCTACACCTTC.

The chain combines TRBV7-2 with TRBJ2-2, with D possibly matching TRBD1 (5 bases). This CDR3 is 15 amino acids long. Trimming shortened V by 3 bases and J by 4 bases, and 12 bases separated the two germline ends. The germline V gene encodes CDR1 SGHTA and CDR2 FQGNSA. The CDR3 spells CASSFQGLGTGELFF. CDR3 bases: TGTGCCAGCAGCTTTCAGGGTTTGGGCACCGGGGAGCTGTTTTTT.